This is a list of T cell receptor beta chains from one sample in a study of regulatory T cells in long-lasting Graves disease. TCRdb fed the multiplex PCR reads into MiXCR, producing one record per CDR3 protein. This table holds around 400,000 distinct CDR3 sequences, 21% found once. The sequenced sample was peripheral blood mononuclear cells (PBMCs), obtained when the disease was refractory, from a patient treated with antithyroid drugs. These receptors came from a female donor with Graves disease. The CDR3 runs from the conserved cysteine through the conserved F or W. Fields, in order: clone size, J gene, D gene, V gene, CDR3 protein, CDR3 DNA. A D gene is named only where the DNA matches it firmly. Expanded clones are given a class, and other clones once, few, many or no size at all.

>few|TRBJ2-3|NA|TRBV28
CASSLGAGRDTQYF
TGTGCCAGCAGTTTAGGGGCAGGGCGAGATACGCAGTATTTT
>many|TRBJ2-2|NA|TRBV20-1
CSASGPNTGELFF
TGCAGTGCTAGCGGGCCGAACACCGGGGAGCTGTTTTTT
>few|TRBJ2-7|NA|TRBV7-8
CASSFPGTAYEQYF
TGTGCCAGCAGCTTCCCGGGAACAGCGTACGAGCAGTACTTC
>NA|TRBJ2-7|NA|TRBV20-1
CSARGLTLYEQYF
TGCAGTGCTAGAGGGCTGACCCTCTACGAGCAGTACTTC
>many|TRBJ2-5|NA|TRBV28
CASRTIQETQYF
TGTGCCAGCAGGACTATCCAAGAGACCCAGTACTTC
>few|TRBJ1-2|NA|TRBV7-9
CASSPIIGLVGGYTF
TGTGCCAGCAGCCCCATAATCGGGCTCGTAGGTGGCTACACCTTC
>NA|TRBJ2-5|TRBD1|TRBV27
CASRRGTEGRGETQYF
TGTGCCAGCAGACGAGGGACAGAGGGTCGGGGCGAGACCCAGTACTTC
>few|TRBJ2-5|NA|TRBV4-1
CASSQDRQTFSQETQYF
TGCGCCAGCAGCCAAGATCGACAGACCTTTTCGCAAGAGACCCAGTACTTC
>NA|TRBJ1-6|NA|TRBV7-7
CASSFDRNSPLHF
TGTGCCAGCAGCTTTGACAGAAATTCACCCCTCCACTTT
>NA|TRBJ2-2|NA|TRBV4-1
CASSQDRGNTGELFF
TGCGCCAGCAGCCAAGACAGGGGGAACACCGGGGAGCTGTTTTTT